This TCR beta chain was sequenced during a study of radiotherapy plus CTLA-4 blockade in lung cancer. Background on the study: Patients showed objective responses in over 15% of cases, and disease control was achieved by 31%. General study results and limits: Radiotherapy was combined with ipilimumab, and tumor-derived TCR clones then expanded in blood.

Clones were sequenced by immunoSEQ multiplex PCR, and TCRdb holds only the in-frame ones, with some missing. Of some 50,000 clones listed, just under 85% are singletons. Treatment of patients with chemo-refractory metastatic non-small-cell lung cancer consisted of focal radiation plus CTLA-4 blockade with ipilimumab. V shed 0 bases and J 4 bases; nucleotides not matched to a gene: 6. The CDR3 spans 16 residues. Germline values: CDR1 LGHNA, CDR2 YNFKEQ. With regard to this clone: Its specificity is not known.

The rearrangement uses TRBV4-2 and TRBJ2-1, with 7 nucleotides matching TRBD2. Source: peripheral blood, taken from a patient treated with radiotherapy plus ipilimumab. This sequence was found in a human donor with non-small cell lung cancer whose response to radiotherapy plus ipilimumab could not be evaluated. The chain's CDR3 is CASSQDLAEYYNEQFF. Here the CDR3 DNA reads TGTGCCAGCAGCCAAGATCTAGCGGAATATTACAATGAGCAGTTCTTC.